These T cell receptor beta chains were read from a single sample in a study of circulating CD8 cells and anti-PD-1 response in melanoma. TCRdb used MiXCR to reprocess the reads, holding one entry per CDR3 protein. The table lists hundreds of distinct CDR3 sequences, 6.5% to 9% of them singletons. This material consisted of CD8+ T cells from PBMCs, taken at baseline or after one month of anti-PD-1 therapy (not recorded which). These receptors were taken from a human donor with melanoma. Both conserved end residues are part of each CDR3. A D gene is named only where the DNA matches it firmly. Clone size is not always given. Where it is, it says once, few, many or a class for expanded clones.

TRBV14,TRBJ2-3,NA,NA,15,CASSQTASSGDTQYF,TGTGCCAGCAGCCAAACGGCTAGCTCAGGAGATACGCAGTATTTT
TRBV19,TRBJ2-2,NA,NA,11,CASTRTGELFF,TGTGCCAGTACCCGCACCGGGGAGCTGTTTTTT
TRBV10-3,TRBJ1-2,medium-sized,TRBD1,21,CAISESFQGASSERLNYGYTF,TGTGCCATCAGTGAGTCTTTCCAGGGGGCGTCTTCCGAACGCCTTAACTATGGCTACACCTTC
TRBV18,TRBJ2-3,medium-sized,TRBD1,17,CASSQNLQGASTDTQYF,TGTGCCAGCTCACAGAATCTACAGGGGGCGAGCACAGATACGCAGTATTTT
TRBV12-3/TRBV12-4,TRBJ1-2,large,NA,13,CASSLEPRDGYTF,TGTGCCAGCAGTTTAGAGCCAAGGGATGGCTACACCTTC
TRBV27,TRBJ2-7,medium-sized,NA,15,CASSPGGTYTYEQYF,TGTGCCAGCAGCCCAGGGGGGACTTATACCTACGAGCAGTACTTC
TRBV5-5,TRBJ2-3,medium-sized,TRBD2,16,CASSLQAGGRSDTQYF,TGTGCCAGCAGCTTGCAAGCGGGGGGGCGGTCAGATACGCAGTATTTT
TRBV14,TRBJ2-1,few,NA,12,CASSQIYNEQFF,TGTGCCAGCAGCCAAATCTACAATGAGCAGTTCTTC
TRBV9,TRBJ2-1,NA,NA,18,CASSVEAGAPSSYNEQFF,TGTGCCAGCAGCGTAGAGGCTGGGGCGCCGAGCTCCTACAATGAGCAGTTCTTC
TRBV4-3,TRBJ2-3,medium-sized,TRBD1,18,CASSQAVETGGVWDTQYF,TGCGCCAGCAGCCAAGCGGTGGAGACAGGGGGCGTGTGGGATACGCAGTATTTT
TRBV28,TRBJ2-7,large,NA,13,CASSFASPYEQYF,TGTGCCAGCAGTTTCGCCAGTCCCTACGAGCAGTACTTC
TRBV7-9,TRBJ2-5,medium-sized,NA,13,CASSLAIQETQYF,TGTGCCAGCAGCTTAGCCATTCAGGAGACCCAGTACTTC
TRBV2,TRBJ2-3,hyperexpanded,NA,15,CASSGLASSTDTQYF,TGTGCCAGCAGTGGCCTCGCGTCTAGCACAGATACGCAGTATTTT
TRBV10-2,TRBJ1-5,medium-sized,NA,13,CASGPGNNQPQHF,TGCGCCAGCGGGCCTGGGAACAATCAGCCCCAGCATTTT
TRBV24-1,TRBJ2-7,medium-sized,NA,20,CATSDPLPNDSGTEAYEQYF,TGTGCCACCAGTGATCCTCTCCCAAATGACTCCGGGACGGAAGCCTACGAGCAGTACTTC
TRBV7-2,TRBJ2-1,few,NA,15,CASSSGSGAYNEQFF,TGTGCCAGCAGCTCCGGCTCGGGGGCCTACAATGAGCAGTTCTTC
TRBV7-2,TRBJ2-5,medium-sized,NA,15,CASSLALDGQETQYF,TGTGCCAGCAGCTTAGCGCTAGACGGGCAAGAGACCCAGTACTTC
TRBV27,TRBJ1-2,NA,NA,12,CASGGGVEGYTF,TGTGCCAGCGGAGGAGGGGTTGAGGGCTACACCTTC
TRBV19,TRBJ2-2,medium-sized,NA,14,CASSLARGTGELFF,TGTGCCAGTAGTCTCGCGCGGGGCACCGGGGAGCTGTTTTTT
TRBV21-1,TRBJ2-7,NA,NA,15,CASPIWRQDGYEQYF,TGTGCCAGCCCCATCTGGAGGCAGGATGGCTACGAGCAGTACTTC
TRBV6-6,TRBJ1-5,medium-sized,TRBD1,16,CASSYQGTGGTQPQHF,TGTGCCAGCAGTTACCAGGGGACAGGAGGGACCCAGCCCCAGCATTTT
TRBV2,TRBJ1-2,hyperexpanded,TRBD1,15,CASRGTGGNNYGYTF,TGTGCCAGCAGAGGTACAGGGGGCAATAACTATGGCTACACCTTC
TRBV2,TRBJ2-7,medium-sized,TRBD2,16,CASSEGLAGGSYEQYF,TGTGCCAGCAGTGAGGGTCTAGCGGGGGGCTCCTACGAGCAGTACTTC
TRBV19,TRBJ1-5,medium-sized,NA,12,CASRQSNQPQHF,TGTGCCAGTCGACAGAGCAATCAGCCCCAGCATTTT
TRBV2,TRBJ1-2,large,NA,13,CASPRGYNYGYTF,TGTGCCAGCCCCAGGGGATATAACTATGGCTACACCTTC
TRBV20-1,TRBJ2-3,medium-sized,NA,17,CSARDLGTAVPLHTQYF,TGCAGTGCTAGAGATTTAGGCACTGCAGTGCCGTTACATACGCAGTATTTT
TRBV2,TRBJ2-3,medium-sized,NA,16,CASSVQLGSSTDTQYF,TGTGCCAGCAGTGTGCAGCTGGGGAGTAGCACAGATACGCAGTATTTT
TRBV11-3,TRBJ2-3,medium-sized,TRBD2,16,CASSSREGGRTDTQYF,TGTGCCAGCTCCAGTCGGGAGGGGGGCCGCACAGATACGCAGTATTTT
TRBV24-1,TRBJ2-2,medium-sized,NA,15,CATSDEDYPTGELFF,TGTGCCACCAGTGATGAGGACTACCCGACCGGGGAGCTGTTTTTT
TRBV20-1,TRBJ2-7,NA,NA,16,CSARGERAASSYEQYF,TGCAGTGCTAGAGGGGAAAGAGCGGCCAGCTCCTACGAGCAGTACTTC
TRBV11-2,TRBJ2-7,large,TRBD1,15,CASSPPGQGLGEQYF,TGTGCCAGCAGCCCCCCGGGACAGGGGTTGGGCGAGCAGTACTTC
TRBV20-1,TRBJ2-3,NA,TRBD2,15,CSATGTSGGTDTQYF,TGCAGTGCTACAGGGACTAGCGGGGGCACAGATACGCAGTATTTT
TRBV21-1,TRBJ2-1,medium-sized,NA,16,CASSRPGTSIPNEQFF,TGTGCCAGCAGCAGGCCCGGGACTAGCATTCCCAATGAGCAGTTCTTC
TRBV12-3/TRBV12-4,TRBJ1-3,medium-sized,NA,15,CASSFLGVAGNTIYF,TGTGCCAGCAGTTTTCTGGGGGTGGCTGGAAACACCATATATTTT
TRBV2,TRBJ2-5,medium-sized,NA,14,CASSPRLRQETQYF,TGTGCCAGCTCTCCCCGACTCCGACAAGAGACCCAGTACTTC
TRBV5-4,TRBJ2-2,NA,NA,14,CASSLPTNTGELFF,TGTGCCAGCAGCTTGCCCACGAACACCGGGGAGCTGTTTTTT
TRBV18,TRBJ2-1,medium-sized,NA,13,CASSPADYNEQFF,TGTGCCAGCTCACCAGCGGACTACAATGAGCAGTTCTTC
TRBV7-9,TRBJ2-7,medium-sized,NA,13,CASSLATGGEQYF,TGTGCCAGCAGCTTAGCTACAGGCGGTGAGCAGTACTTC
TRBV30,TRBJ2-1,few,NA,15,CAWREWGGPYNEQFF,TGTGCCTGGAGGGAATGGGGGGGGCCTTACAATGAGCAGTTCTTC